This is a list of T cell receptor beta chains from one sample in a study of T cells in Graves' hyperthyroidism and ophthalmopathy. Each CDR3 protein gets one entry after TCRdb re-called the multiplex PCR reads with MiXCR. The sample lists hundreds of thousands of distinct CDR3 sequences, less than 15% seen once, with roughly 8.3% in the top ten. Source material: blood. These receptors all stem from a woman between 18 and 30 years old with Graves' hyperthyroidism. The CDR3 runs from the conserved cysteine through the conserved F or W. A D gene is named only where the DNA matches it firmly. Expanded clones are given a class, and other clones once, few, many or no size at all.

v_gene,j_gene,d_gene,abundance,CDR3nt,CDR3aa
TRBV7-3,TRBJ2-4,NA,few,TGTGCCAGCAGCCGAGGAGGCCCTTCCGTTCAGTACTTC,CASSRGGPSVQYF
TRBV10-3,TRBJ1-2,NA,many,TGTGCCATCAGTGAGAGAGGGAACCAATACACCTTC,CAISERGNQYTF
TRBV2,TRBJ2-7,TRBD2,once,TGTGCCAGCAGCCGTCCCGGGACTAGCGGCTACGAGCAGTACTTC,CASSRPGTSGYEQYF
TRBV7-9,TRBJ2-3,TRBD2,NA,TGTGCCAGCAGCTTAGTATGGGAGGGACTAGCGGTCACAGATACGCAGTATTTT,CASSLVWEGLAVTDTQYF
TRBV3-1,TRBJ2-7,NA,many,TGTGCCAGCACCCAAAGTCACGGGGGTAACGAGCAGTACTTC,CASTQSHGGNEQYF
TRBV4-2,TRBJ2-2,TRBD2,many,TGTGCCAGCAGCCAGACAGCGGGAGGGAACACCGGGGAGCTGTTTTTT,CASSQTAGGNTGELFF
TRBV6-2/TRBV6-3,TRBJ2-1,TRBD2,many,TGTGCCAGCAAACACTCGGGACTAGCGGATCCGTTCTTC,CASKHSGLADPFF
TRBV12-3/TRBV12-4,TRBJ2-3,NA,many,TGTGCCAGCAGTAACCTCTTTCAGGACGGTCCTAGCACAGATACGCAGTATTTT,CASSNLFQDGPSTDTQYF
TRBV6-1,TRBJ2-1,NA,many,TGTGCCAGCAGCCAGTACGGCGGTGAGCAGTTCTTC,CASSQYGGEQFF
TRBV28,TRBJ2-4,NA,many,TGTGCCAGCAGTTTGGGGTCGGATAACAAAAACATTCAGTACTTC,CASSLGSDNKNIQYF
TRBV18,TRBJ2-5,TRBD1,many,TGTGCCAGCTCACCCGACAGGGAGATCCAAGAGACCCAGTACTTC,CASSPDREIQETQYF
TRBV13,TRBJ2-7,TRBD2,many,TGTGCCAGCAGCTTAGCCACTGCGGGGGGAAGTCGCGAGCAGTACTTC,CASSLATAGGSREQYF
TRBV5-1,TRBJ1-2,NA,many,TGCGCCAGCAGCTTCGAGGGGCTTAACTATGGCTACACCTTC,CASSFEGLNYGYTF
TRBV20-1,TRBJ2-7,NA,many,TGCAGTGCTGGGTCTAGGGAGCAGTACTTC,CSAGSREQYF
TRBV19,TRBJ2-7,NA,NA,TGTGCCAGTAGTATGGCCAGGGGTTACGAGCAGTACTTC,CASSMARGYEQYF
TRBV27,TRBJ1-1,NA,few,TGTGCCAGCAGTTTAAGTGGGGGGGCGCATTTTAAATTTATCGCTGAAGCTTTCTTT,CASSLSGGAHFKFIAEAFF
TRBV12-3/TRBV12-4,TRBJ1-1,NA,many,TGTGCCAGCAGTCCCCCTACGAACACTGAAGCTTTCTTT,CASSPPTNTEAFF
TRBV20-1,TRBJ2-1,NA,many,TGCAGTGCTATGCTTCTGTGGAGCTCCTACAATGAGCAGTTCTTC,CSAMLLWSSYNEQFF
TRBV3-1,TRBJ1-1,NA,many,TGTGCCAGCAGCCTTCGGGCGAGTGGGTACACTGAAGCTTTCTTT,CASSLRASGYTEAFF
TRBV28,TRBJ2-1,NA,many,TGTGCCAGCAGTTTACACCTGGAGCAGTTCTTC,CASSLHLEQFF